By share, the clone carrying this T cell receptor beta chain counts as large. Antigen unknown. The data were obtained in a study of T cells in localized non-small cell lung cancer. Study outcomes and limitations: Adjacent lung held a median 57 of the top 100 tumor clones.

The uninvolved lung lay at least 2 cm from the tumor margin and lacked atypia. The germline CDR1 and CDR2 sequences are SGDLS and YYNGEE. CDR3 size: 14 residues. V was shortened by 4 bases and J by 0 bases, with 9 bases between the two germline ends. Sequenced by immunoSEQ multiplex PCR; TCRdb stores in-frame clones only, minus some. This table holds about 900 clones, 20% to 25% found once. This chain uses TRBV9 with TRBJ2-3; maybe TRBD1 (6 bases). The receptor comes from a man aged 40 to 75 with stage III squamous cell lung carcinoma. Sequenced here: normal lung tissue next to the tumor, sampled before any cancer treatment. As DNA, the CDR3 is TGTGCCAGCAGCCCCGACAGGAGCACAGATACGCAGTATTTT. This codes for CASSPDRSTDTQYF.